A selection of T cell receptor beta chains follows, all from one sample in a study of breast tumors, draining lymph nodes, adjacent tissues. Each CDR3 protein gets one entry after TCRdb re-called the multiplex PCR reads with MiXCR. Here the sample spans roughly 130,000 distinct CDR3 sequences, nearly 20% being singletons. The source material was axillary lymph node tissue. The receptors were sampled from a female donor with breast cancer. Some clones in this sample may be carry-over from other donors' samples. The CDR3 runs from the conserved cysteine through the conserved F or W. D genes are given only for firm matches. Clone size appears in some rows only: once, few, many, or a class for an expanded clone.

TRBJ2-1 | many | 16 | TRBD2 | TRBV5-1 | TGCGCCAGCAGCGACTCGCGGGGGACCTCCTACAATGAGCAGTTCTTC | CASSDSRGTSYNEQFF
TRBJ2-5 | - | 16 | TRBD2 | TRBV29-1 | TGCAGCGCCGCGGCGGGGGGCGGAGTGCAGCGAGAGACCCAGTACTTC | CSAAAGGGVQRETQYF
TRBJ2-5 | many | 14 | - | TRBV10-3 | TGTGCCATCAGTGGAGGACGGGAAAAAGAGACCCAGTACTTC | CAISGGREKETQYF
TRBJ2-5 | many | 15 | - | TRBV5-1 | TGCGCCAGCAGCACAATAGCGAACCACCGGGAGACCCAGTACTTC | CASSTIANHRETQYF
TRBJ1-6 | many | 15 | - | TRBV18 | TGTGCCAGCTCACCCCAGGGTTCCTATAATTCACCCCTCCACTTT | CASSPQGSYNSPLHF
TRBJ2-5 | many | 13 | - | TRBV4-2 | TGTGCCAGCAGCCCCACGGACTTTGAGACCCAGTACTTC | CASSPTDFETQYF
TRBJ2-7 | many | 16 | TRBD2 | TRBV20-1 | TGCAGTGCTAGGGGGATCATAGCGGGAGGTCCCTACGAGCAGTACTTC | CSARGIIAGGPYEQYF
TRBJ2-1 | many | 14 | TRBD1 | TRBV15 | TGTGCCACCACCACAATGACAGGGACCAATGAGCAGTTCTTC | CATTTMTGTNEQFF
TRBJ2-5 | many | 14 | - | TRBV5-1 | TGCGCCAGCTCCCCCCTAGCGACGCAAGAGACCCAGTACTTC | CASSPLATQETQYF
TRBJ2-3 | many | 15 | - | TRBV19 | TGTGCCAGTAGTATAGGGCAGGCGAGCACAGATACGCAGTATTTT | CASSIGQASTDTQYF